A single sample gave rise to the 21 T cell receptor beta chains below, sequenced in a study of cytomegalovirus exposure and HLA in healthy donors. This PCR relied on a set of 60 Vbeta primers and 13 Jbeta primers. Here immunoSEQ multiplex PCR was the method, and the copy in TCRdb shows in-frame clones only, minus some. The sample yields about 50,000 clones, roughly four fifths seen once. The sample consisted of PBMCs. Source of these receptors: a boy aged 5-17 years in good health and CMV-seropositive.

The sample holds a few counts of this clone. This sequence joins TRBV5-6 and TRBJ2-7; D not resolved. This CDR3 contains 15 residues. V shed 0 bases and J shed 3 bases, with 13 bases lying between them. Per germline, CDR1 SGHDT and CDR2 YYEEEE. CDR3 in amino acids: CASSLETGAIYEQYF. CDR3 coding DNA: TGTGCCAGCAGCTTGGAGACTGGAGCCATCTACGAGCAGTACTTC.

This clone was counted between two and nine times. This CDR3 reads CASSQVRDRTETQYF. The CDR3 DNA sequence: TGCGCCAGCAGCCAAGTGCGGGACAGGACAGAGACCCAGTACTTC. The chain couples TRBV4-1 to TRBJ2-5; 8 bases map to TRBD1. The CDR3 is 15 amino acids. The germline gives CDR1 MGHRA, CDR2 YSYEKL. With 1 base clipped from V and 4 bases from J, the junction kept 5 bases outside the gene matches.

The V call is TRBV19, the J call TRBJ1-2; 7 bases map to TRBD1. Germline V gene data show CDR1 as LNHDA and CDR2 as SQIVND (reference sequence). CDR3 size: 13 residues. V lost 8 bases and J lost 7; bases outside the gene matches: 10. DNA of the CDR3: TGTGCCAGTCGTCATTCAGGGGGAAGTGGCTACACCTTC. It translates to CASRHSGGSGYTF.

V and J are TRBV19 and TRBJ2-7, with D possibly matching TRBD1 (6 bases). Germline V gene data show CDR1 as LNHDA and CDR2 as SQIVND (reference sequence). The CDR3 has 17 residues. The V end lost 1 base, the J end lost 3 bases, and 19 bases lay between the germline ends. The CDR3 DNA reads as TGTGCCAGTAGTATAGGAACAGGGCGGCCGCTGATCTACGAGCAGTACTTC. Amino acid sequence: CASSIGTGRPLIYEQYF.

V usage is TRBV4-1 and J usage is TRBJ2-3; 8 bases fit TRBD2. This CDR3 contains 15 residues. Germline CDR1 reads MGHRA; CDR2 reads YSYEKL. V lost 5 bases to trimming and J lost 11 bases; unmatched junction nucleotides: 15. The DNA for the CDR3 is TGCGCCAGCAGCTCCCACGGGGGGGGGCCTAGGGGGCAGTATTTT. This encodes CASSSHGGGPRGQYF.

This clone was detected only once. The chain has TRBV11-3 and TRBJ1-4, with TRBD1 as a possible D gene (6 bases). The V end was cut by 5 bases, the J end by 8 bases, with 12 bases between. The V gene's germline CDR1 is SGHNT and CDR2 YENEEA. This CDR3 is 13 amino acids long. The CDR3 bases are TGTGCCAGCAGCCCTCCAGGGGCGGAAAAACTGTTTTTT. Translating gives CASSPPGAEKLFF.

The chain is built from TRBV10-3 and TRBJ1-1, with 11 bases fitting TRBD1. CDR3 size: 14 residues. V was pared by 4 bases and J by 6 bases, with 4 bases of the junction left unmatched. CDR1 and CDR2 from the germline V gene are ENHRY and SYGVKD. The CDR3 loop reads CAISVRDRGAEAFF. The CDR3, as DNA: TGTGCCATCAGTGTCCGGGACAGGGGGGCTGAAGCTTTCTTT.

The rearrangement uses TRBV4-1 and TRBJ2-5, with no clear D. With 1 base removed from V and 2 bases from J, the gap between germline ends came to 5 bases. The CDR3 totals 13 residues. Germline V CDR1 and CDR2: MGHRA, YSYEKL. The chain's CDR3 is CASSQAMQETQYF. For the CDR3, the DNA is TGCGCCAGCAGCCAAGCTATGCAAGAGACCCAGTACTTC.

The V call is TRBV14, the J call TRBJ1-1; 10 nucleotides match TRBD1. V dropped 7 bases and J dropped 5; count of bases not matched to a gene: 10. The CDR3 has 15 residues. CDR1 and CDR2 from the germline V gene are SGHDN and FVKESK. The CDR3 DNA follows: TGTGCCAGCATCGACCGACAGGGGGCTTGGACTGAAGCTTTCTTT. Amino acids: CASIDRQGAWTEAFF.

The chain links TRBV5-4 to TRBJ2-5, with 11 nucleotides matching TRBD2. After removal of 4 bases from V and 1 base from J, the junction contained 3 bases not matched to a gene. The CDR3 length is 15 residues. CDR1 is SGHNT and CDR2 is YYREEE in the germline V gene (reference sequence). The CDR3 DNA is TGTGCCAGCAGCGCCGGGACTAGCGGCCAAGAGACCCAGTACTTC. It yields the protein CASSAGTSGQETQYF. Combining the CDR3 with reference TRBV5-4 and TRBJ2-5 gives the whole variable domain ETGVTQSPTHLIKTRGQQVTLRCSSQSGHNTVSWYQQALGQGPQFIFQYYREEENGRGNFPPRFSGLQFPNYSSELNVNALELDDSALYLCASSAGTSGQETQYFGPGTRLLVL.

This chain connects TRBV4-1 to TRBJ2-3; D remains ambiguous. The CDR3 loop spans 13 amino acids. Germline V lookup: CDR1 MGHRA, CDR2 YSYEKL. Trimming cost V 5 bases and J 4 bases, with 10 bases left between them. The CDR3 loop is CASSSLPADTQYF. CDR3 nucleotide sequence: TGCGCCAGCAGCTCCCTGCCGGCAGATACGCAGTATTTT.

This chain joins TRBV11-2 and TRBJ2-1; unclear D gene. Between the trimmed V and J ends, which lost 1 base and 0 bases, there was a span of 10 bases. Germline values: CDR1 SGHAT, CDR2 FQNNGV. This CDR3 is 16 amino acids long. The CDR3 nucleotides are TGTGCCAGCAGCTTAGTTATTTGGAGCTCCTACAATGAGCAGTTCTTC. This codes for CASSLVIWSSYNEQFF. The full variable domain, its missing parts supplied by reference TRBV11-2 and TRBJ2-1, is EAGVAQSPRYKIIEKRQSVAFWCNPISGHATLYWYQQILGQGPKLLIQFQNNGVVDDSQLPKDRFSAERLKGVDSTLKIQPAKLEDSAVYLCASSLVIWSSYNEQFFGPGTRLTVL.

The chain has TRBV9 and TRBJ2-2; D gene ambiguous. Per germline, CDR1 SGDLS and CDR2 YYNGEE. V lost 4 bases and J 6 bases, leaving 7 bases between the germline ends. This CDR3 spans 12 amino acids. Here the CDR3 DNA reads TGTGCCAGCAGCCCCCCGGCCGGGGAGCTGTTTTTT. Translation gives CASSPPAGELFF.

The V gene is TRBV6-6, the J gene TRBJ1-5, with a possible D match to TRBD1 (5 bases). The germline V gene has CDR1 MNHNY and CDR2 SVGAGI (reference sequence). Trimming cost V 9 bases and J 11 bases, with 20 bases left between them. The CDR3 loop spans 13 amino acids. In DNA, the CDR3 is TGTGCCAGTTATGACAGTGCCAAGTATACCCAGCATTTT. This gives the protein CASYDSAKYTQHF.

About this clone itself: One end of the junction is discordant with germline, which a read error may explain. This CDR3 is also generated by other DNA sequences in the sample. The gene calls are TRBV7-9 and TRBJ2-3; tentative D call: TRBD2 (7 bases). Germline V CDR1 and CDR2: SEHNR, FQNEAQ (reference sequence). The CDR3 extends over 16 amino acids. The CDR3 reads CASSLGRGGAGDTQYF. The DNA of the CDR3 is TGCGCCAGCAGCTTAGGTCGTGGGGGGGCCGGGGATACGCAGTATTTT.

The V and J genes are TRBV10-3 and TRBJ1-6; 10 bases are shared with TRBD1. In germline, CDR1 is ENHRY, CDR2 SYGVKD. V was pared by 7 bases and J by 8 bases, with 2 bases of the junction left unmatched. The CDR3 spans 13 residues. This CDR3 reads CAITGTGDSPLHF. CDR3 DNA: TGTGCCATCACGGGGACAGGGGATTCACCCCTCCACTTT.

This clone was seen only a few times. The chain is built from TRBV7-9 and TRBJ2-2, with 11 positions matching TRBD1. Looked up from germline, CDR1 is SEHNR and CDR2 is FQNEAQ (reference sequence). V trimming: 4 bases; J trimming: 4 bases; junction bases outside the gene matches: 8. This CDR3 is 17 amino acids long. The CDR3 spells CASSYPRDRGSTGELFF. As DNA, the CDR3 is TGTGCCAGCAGCTACCCTCGGGACAGGGGGAGCACCGGGGAGCTGTTTTTT.

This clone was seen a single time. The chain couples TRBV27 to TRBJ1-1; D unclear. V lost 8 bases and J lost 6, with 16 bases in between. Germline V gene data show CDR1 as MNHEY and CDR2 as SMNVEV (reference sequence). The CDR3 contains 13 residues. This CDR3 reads CASRTTRSSEAFF. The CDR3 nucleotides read TGTGCCAGCCGGACTACAAGGAGCTCTGAAGCTTTCTTT.

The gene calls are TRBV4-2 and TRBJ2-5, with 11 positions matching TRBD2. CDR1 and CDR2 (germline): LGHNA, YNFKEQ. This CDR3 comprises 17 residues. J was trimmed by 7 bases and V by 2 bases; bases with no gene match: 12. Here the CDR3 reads CASSQSRSGGAGGTQYF. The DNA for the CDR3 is TGTGCCAGCAGCCAATCTCGTAGCGGGGGGGCCGGGGGGACCCAGTACTTC.

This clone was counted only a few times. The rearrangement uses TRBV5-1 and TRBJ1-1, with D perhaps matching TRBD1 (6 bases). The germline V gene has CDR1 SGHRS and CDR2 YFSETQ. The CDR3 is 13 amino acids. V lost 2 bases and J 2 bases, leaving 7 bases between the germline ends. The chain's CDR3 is CASSLQGNTEAFF. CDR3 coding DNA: TGCGCCAGCAGCTTACAGGGAAACACTGAAGCTTTCTTT.

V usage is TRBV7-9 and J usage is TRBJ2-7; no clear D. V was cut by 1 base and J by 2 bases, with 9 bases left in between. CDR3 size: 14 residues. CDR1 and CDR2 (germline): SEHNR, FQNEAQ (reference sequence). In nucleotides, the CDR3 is TGTGCCAGCAGCTTAGGGGCAGCAACCTACGAGCAGTACTTC. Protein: CASSLGAATYEQYF.